This T cell receptor (beta chain) was observed in a study of T cells in tuberculosis. General study points: Samples were chosen by availability of cryopreserved specimens. Classification accuracy was over 85% (AUROC 0.90) with the GMM-specific repertoire.

TCRdb's copy holds only in-frame clones and misses some; the assay was immunoSEQ multiplex PCR. The sample includes around 33,000 clones, 90% to 95% of them seen just once. The J segment lost 4 bases and the V segment lost 5 bases, leaving 13 bases of the junction unmatched. This CDR3 is built from 16 residues. Germline V lookup: CDR1 SGHTA, CDR2 FQGNSA. Time point of the sample: new active TB diagnosis, blood taken before or within 7 days of starting treatment. Comments on this clone: Its antigen is still unknown.

This chain connects TRBV7-2 to TRBJ2-7; 8 positions match TRBD1. The input for sequencing was PBMCs, taken at tuberculosis diagnosis. The TCR sequence derives from an adult with tuberculosis. Some clones in this sample may be carry-over from other donors' samples. Here the CDR3 DNA reads TGTGCCAGCAGCCTCCGAACAGGGGGTTTTTCGTACGAGCAGTACTTC. This translates into CASSLRTGGFSYEQYF.